This T cell receptor beta chain was sequenced in a study of blood T cell repertoires in COVID-19. Study overall: Samples taken during acute and convalescent COVID-19 were collected in the United States, Italy and Spain. In each case, the material was cDNA or gDNA derived from T cells, B-cell-depleted T cells, or PBMCs.

The V gene lost 6 bases and the J gene lost 8 bases, with 13 bases spanning the gap. Germline V gene sequence: CDR1 MNHEY, CDR2 SVGEGT. The CDR3 has 13 amino acids. Authors' processing steps: The assay estimated nucleated cells by amplifying reference gene primers. The assay was immunoSEQ multiplex PCR, and TCRdb's table has in-frame clones only and misses some. Clone size and the V and J calls come from that table; the DNA yielded D and trimming. The sample lists more than 95,000 clones, 87% seen once, with 15% in the top ten. This receptor was taken from a man aged 45-65 years with acute or convalescent COVID-19. Specimen: peripheral blood. This chain uses TRBV6-2 or TRBV6-3 with TRBJ1-4; D remains ambiguous. The CDR3 spells CASSNPNQEKLFF. In nucleotides, the CDR3 is TGTGCCAGCAGCAACCCAAACCAGGAAAAACTGTTTTTT.